Listed here is a single T cell receptor beta chain. Its antigen remains unknown. The sample originates from a study of graft-versus-host responses after intestinal transplantation. Sequencing was performed with immunoSEQ multiplex PCR; in TCRdb, only in-frame clones are kept and a portion is missing. Of some 90,000 clones listed, about 93% were seen once; the top ten hold around 6%. Germline V gives CDR1 SNHLY, CDR2 FYNNEI. The CDR3 has 14 amino acids. Trimming at V came to 4 bases and at J to 4 bases, leaving 3 bases not matched to a gene. The chain combines TRBV2 with TRBJ2-3; 9 positions agree with TRBD2. This clonotype was obtained from a human donor who received an intestinal transplant. Sequencing was performed on unstimulated CD8+ T cells sorted from spleen or lymph node cells, taken before intestinal transplant. In DNA, the CDR3 is TGTGCCAGCAGTGTTAGCGGGAGCCCAGATACGCAGTATTTT. Translated, it gives CASSVSGSPDTQYF.